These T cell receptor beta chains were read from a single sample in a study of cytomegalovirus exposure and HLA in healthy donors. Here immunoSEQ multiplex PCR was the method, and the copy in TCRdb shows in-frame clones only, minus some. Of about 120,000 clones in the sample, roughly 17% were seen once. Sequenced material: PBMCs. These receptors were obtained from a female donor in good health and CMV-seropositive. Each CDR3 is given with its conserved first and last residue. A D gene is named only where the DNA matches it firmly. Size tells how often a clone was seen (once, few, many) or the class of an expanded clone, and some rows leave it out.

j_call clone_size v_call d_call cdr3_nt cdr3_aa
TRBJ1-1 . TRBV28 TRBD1 TGTGCCAGCAGTTTTTTCGACAGGGCGGCTTTCTTT CASSFFDRAAFF
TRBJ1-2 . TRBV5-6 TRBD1 TGTGCCAGCAGCTTCTCAGGGACAGGCCAAAACGTCTATGGCTACACCTTC CASSFSGTGQNVYGYTF
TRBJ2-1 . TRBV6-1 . TGTGCCAGCAGTGAAGCCTACCCCCTGGTTGAGCAGTTCTTC CASSEAYPLVEQFF
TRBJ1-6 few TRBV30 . TGTGCCTGGAGTGTACTTAGAAATTCACCCCTCCACTTT CAWSVLRNSPLHF
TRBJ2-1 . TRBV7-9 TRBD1 TGTGCCAGCAGCTTGTCCCCCGGGACAGAGTACAATGAGCAGTTCTTC CASSLSPGTEYNEQFF
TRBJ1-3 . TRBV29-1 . TGCAGCGTTGCCCCCGGACTCCCCTCTGGAAACACCATATATTTT CSVAPGLPSGNTIYF
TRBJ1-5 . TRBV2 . TGTGCCAGCAGTACCACAGGTCAGCCCCAGCATTTT CASSTTGQPQHF
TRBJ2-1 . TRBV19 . TGTGCCAGTAGTATTGGCAGAAGCTCCTACAATGAGCAGTTCTTC CASSIGRSSYNEQFF
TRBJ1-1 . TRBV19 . TGTGCCAGTAGTATAACAGGAAACACTGAAGCTTTCTTT CASSITGNTEAFF
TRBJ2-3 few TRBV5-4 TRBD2 TGTGCCAGCAGCCAACGGACTAGCGTCACCACAGATACGCAGTATTTT CASSQRTSVTTDTQYF
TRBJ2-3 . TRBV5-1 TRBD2 TGCGCCAGCAGCCCGACTAGCGGAAGCACAGATACGCAGTATTTT CASSPTSGSTDTQYF
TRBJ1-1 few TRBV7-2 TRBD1 TGTGCCAGCAGCCCTAGGACAGGGATACCCACTGAAGCTTTCTTT CASSPRTGIPTEAFF
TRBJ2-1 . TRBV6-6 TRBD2 TGTGCCAGCAGTTCGAGCGGGAGGGCCTTGAATGAGCAGTTCTTC CASSSSGRALNEQFF
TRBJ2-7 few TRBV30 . TGTGCCTGGAGTGTGGGGCGGCCCTACGAGCAGTACTTC CAWSVGRPYEQYF
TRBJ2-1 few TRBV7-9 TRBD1 TGTGCCAGCAGCTTAGGACAGGGCGCAGAGCAGTTCTTC CASSLGQGAEQFF
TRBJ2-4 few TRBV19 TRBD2 TGTGCCAGTAGTTCCGGGCTGGGAGGTAGCGGGAAAGTTGTAGGAGCCAAAAACATTCAGTACTTC CASSSGLGGSGKVVGAKNIQYF
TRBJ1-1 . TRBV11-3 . TGTGCCAGCAGCTTAGGATCCGGGAACACTGAAGCTTTCTTT CASSLGSGNTEAFF
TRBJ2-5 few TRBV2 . TGTGCCAGCAGCCAAGACAGGCAAGAGACCCAGTACTTC CASSQDRQETQYF
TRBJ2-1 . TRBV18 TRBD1 TGTGCCAGCTCAGTGGGACAGGGGCACTACAATGAGCAGTTCTTC CASSVGQGHYNEQFF
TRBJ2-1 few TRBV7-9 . TGTGCCAGCAGCTTAGCGCGGAACATCAATGAGCAGTTCTTC CASSLARNINEQFF
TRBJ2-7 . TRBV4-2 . TGTGCCAGCAGCCAACAACACGCTGGGGGGGCTTACGAGCAGTACTTC CASSQQHAGGAYEQYF
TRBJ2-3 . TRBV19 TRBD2 TGTGCCAGTAGTGCTGGGGGGGCAGATACGCAGTATTTT CASSAGGADTQYF
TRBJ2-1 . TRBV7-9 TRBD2 TGTGCCAGCAGCGCCCCTAGCGGGAGGACGGATGAGCAGTTCTTC CASSAPSGRTDEQFF
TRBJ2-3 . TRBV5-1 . TGCGCCAGCAGCTTGACAGGTAGCACAGATACGCAGTATTTT CASSLTGSTDTQYF
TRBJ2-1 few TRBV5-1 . TGCGCCAGCAGCTCGCTGATCGGGAGCTGGGACAATGAGCAGTTCTTC CASSSLIGSWDNEQFF
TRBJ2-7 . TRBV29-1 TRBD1 TGCAGCGTAATTCCAGGGGGCTCCCTGTACGAGCAGTACTTC CSVIPGGSLYEQYF
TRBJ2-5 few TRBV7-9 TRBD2 TGTGCCAGCACCTCGGAGAGCGGGGGGACCCAGTACTTC CASTSESGGTQYF
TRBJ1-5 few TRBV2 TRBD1 TGTGCCAGCACCGGGACAGGGGGCAATCAGCCCCAGCATTTT CASTGTGGNQPQHF
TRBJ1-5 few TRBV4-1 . TGCGCCAGCAGCCAAGAGGCAACAGGCAATCAGCCCCAGCATTTT CASSQEATGNQPQHF
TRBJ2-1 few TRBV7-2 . TGTGCCAGCAGCTTAGCGCCGGTGTCTAGTGGTTACAATGAGCAGTTCTTC CASSLAPVSSGYNEQFF
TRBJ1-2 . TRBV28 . TGTGCCAGCAGTTTGAAGACAAAGGTTCGTGGCTACACCTTC CASSLKTKVRGYTF
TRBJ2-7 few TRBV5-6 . TGTGCCAGCAGCTGGGCGACAGGCTGGGCCCACGAGCAGTACTTC CASSWATGWAHEQYF
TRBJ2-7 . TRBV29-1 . TGCAGCGTTGCGTTCGAACAGGGCTACGAGCAGTACTTC CSVAFEQGYEQYF
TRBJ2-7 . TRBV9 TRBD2 TGTGCCAGCAGCTCCGGGACTAGCGGGAGGGCCTACGAGCAGTACTTC CASSSGTSGRAYEQYF